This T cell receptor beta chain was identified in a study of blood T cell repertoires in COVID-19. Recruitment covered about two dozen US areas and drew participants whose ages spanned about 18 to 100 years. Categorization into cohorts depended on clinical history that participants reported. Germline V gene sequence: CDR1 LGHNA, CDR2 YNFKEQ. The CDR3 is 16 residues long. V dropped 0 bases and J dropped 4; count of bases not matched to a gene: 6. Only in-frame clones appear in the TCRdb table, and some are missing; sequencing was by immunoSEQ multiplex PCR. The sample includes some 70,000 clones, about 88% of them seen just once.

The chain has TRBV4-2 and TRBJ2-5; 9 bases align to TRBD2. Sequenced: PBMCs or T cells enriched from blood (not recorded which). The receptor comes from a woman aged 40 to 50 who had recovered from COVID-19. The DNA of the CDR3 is TGTGCCAGCAGCCAAGATCGGCGGGGGGGCCCAGAGACCCAGTACTTC. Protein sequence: CASSQDRRGGPETQYF.